The TCR beta chain described here comes from a study of response to subunit inactivated influenza vaccine. General observations from the study: There was a suggestion from the authors that each seasonal influenza vaccination recruits few new T cells.

TCRdb re-called the RT-PCR reads with MiXCR, one entry per CDR3 protein. The table lists roughly 700,000 distinct CDR3 sequences, approximately 15% of them singletons, with around 6.5% in the top ten. The CDR3 spans 16 residues. V lost 2 bases and J lost 4, with 17 bases in between. Germline-derived CDR1 and CDR2 are LGHDT and YNNKEL (reference sequence). About this clonotype: Its specificity is not known.

This specimen was PBMCs from blood, taken 14 days before vaccination. The sequence was obtained from a man aged 50 to 60 who received an inactivated influenza vaccine. This chain uses TRBV3-1 with TRBJ2-5; perhaps TRBD1 as D (5 bases). The DNA of the CDR3 is TGTGCCAGCAGCCAAAGGCGGCAGGGAAGTCGAGAGACCCAGTACTTC. This encodes CASSQRRQGSRETQYF.